Listed below are T cell receptor beta chains from one sample, sequenced in a study of vaccination and CD4 T cells after COVID-19. One entry per CDR3 protein results from TCRdb running MiXCR on the PCR reads. The table shows more than 15,000 distinct CDR3 sequences, with about 40% occurring only once. Their target antigens are unknown. The sample here was CD4+ T cells from blood, cultured in vitro, taken before SARS-CoV-2 vaccination. Receptors were obtained from a human donor who received a COVID-19 vaccine. The CDR3 runs from the conserved cysteine through the conserved F or W. D genes are given only for firm matches. Clone size is stated in some rows and not others, as once, few, many or a class when expanded.

>TRBJ2-2|few|TRBD2|TRBV7-9
TGTGCCAGCAACGCGGGACTAGTGATATCCGGGGAGCTGTTTTTT
CASNAGLVISGELFF
>TRBJ2-4|-|-|TRBV25-1
TGTGCCAGCACAGGGGTTGGAAACATTCAGTACTTC
CASTGVGNIQYF
>TRBJ2-1|-|TRBD2|TRBV27
TGTGCCAGCAGACACACCGGGACTAGCGGTGGTGAGCAGTTCTTC
CASRHTGTSGGEQFF
>TRBJ1-2|few|-|TRBV2
TGTGCCAGCAGTGATGTGCACTTCTCGACCGGCTACACCTTC
CASSDVHFSTGYTF
>TRBJ2-1|-|TRBD2|TRBV5-8
TGTGCCAGCACCGGGACTAGCGGGGGCCCGAGCTCCTACAATGAGCAGTTCTTC
CASTGTSGGPSSYNEQFF
>TRBJ2-3|-|-|TRBV12-5
TGTGCTAGTGGTTCACCTCCCCCGACTTCCACAGATACGCAGTATTTT
CASGSPPPTSTDTQYF
>TRBJ2-7|-|TRBD1|TRBV15
TGTGCCACCAGCAATGATGGGGACAGGGAGGCCAATGAGCAGTACTTC
CATSNDGDREANEQYF
>TRBJ1-1|-|-|TRBV27
TGTGCCAGCAGTTCCGCGAACACTGAAGCTTTCTTT
CASSSANTEAFF
>TRBJ1-2|-|TRBD1|TRBV6-4
TGTGCCAGCAGTGGGTACGAGGACAGGGTCGGAAATGGCTACACCTTC
CASSGYEDRVGNGYTF
>TRBJ2-7|-|TRBD1|TRBV5-3
TGTGCCAGAAGCCATAGGGACAGGGCTCGGGGAAACTACTACTACGAGCAGTACTTC
CARSHRDRARGNYYYEQYF